This TCR beta chain was recorded in a study of T-cell memory formation after mild COVID-19. Overall study context: In these data, TCR clusters were largely donor specific. Study findings and constraints: The study detected some responding clones in pre-infection memory, suggesting cross-reactive memory joined. Day 15 to 85 contracting clones showed balanced CD4/CD8; day 15 to 37 expanders favored CD4+.

This clonotype was recorded a few times. What it recognizes is unknown. Employing constant-segment primers, 5'RACE generated TCR alpha and TCR beta cDNA libraries bearing sample barcodes and UMIs. TCRdb reanalysed the 5' RACE reads using MiXCR and keeps one entry per CDR3 protein. The sample consists of 350,000 to 400,000 distinct CDR3 sequences, roughly an eighth of them appearing once. Sequencing was performed on PBMCs or a T cell subset sorted from them (not recorded which). The clonotype comes from a man aged 18-30 years who had mild COVID-19 (a few samples of this study predate the infection). Cell type and time point are not known.

The CDR3 is CASRIEGGFGETQYF. The CDR3 nucleotides are TGTGCCAGCAGGATAGAGGGGGGCTTCGGAGAGACCCAGTACTTC. The chain combines TRBV12-3 or TRBV12-4 with TRBJ2-5; D assignment may be TRBD1 or TRBD2 (6 bases each). V was trimmed by 6 bases and J by 4 bases, leaving 18 bases between them. The CDR3 has 15 residues.